The clone carrying this T cell receptor beta chain was observed a few times. The CDR3 has 15 residues. V was pared by 6 bases and J by 5 bases, with 20 bases between. Germline CDR1 is SQVTM and CDR2 is ANQGSEA. MiXCR was run by TCRdb on the RT-PCR reads, yielding one entry per CDR3 protein. The repertoire holds about 680,000 distinct CDR3 sequences, 11% to 15% seen once, with 3.6% in the top ten. The V call is TRBV29-1, the J call TRBJ2-1; D may be TRBD2 (5 bases). The clonotype originates from a female donor in good health, serving as a healthy control. The sequencing input was memory CD4+ T cells from blood. CDR3 DNA sequence: TGCAGCGTCCCCACACGGGGTGCCTTTGACAATGAGCAGTTCTTC. This translates into CSVPTRGAFDNEQFF.